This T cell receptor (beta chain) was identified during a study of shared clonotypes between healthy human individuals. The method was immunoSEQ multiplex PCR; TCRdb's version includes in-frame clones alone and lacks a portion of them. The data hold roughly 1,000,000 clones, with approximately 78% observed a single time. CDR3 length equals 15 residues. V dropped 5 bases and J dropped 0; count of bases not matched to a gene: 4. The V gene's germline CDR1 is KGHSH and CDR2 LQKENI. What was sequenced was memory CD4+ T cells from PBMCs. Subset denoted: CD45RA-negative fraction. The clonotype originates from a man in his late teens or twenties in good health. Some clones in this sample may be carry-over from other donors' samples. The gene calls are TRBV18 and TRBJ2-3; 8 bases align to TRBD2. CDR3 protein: CASSGAGASTDTQYF. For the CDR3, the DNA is TGTGCCAGCTCAGGAGCGGGAGCTAGCACAGATACGCAGTATTTT.